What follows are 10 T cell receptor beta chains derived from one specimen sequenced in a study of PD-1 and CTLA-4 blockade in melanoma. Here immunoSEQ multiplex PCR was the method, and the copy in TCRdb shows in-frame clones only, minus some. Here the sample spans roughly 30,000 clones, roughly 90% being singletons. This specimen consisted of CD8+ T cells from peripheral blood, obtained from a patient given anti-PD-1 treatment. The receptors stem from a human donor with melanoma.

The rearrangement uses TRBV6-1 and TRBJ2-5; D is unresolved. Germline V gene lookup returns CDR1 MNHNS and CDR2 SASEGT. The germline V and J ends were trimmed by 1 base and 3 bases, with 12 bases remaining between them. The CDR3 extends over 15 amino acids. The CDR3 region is CASSEDRSGEETQYF. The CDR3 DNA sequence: TGTGCCAGCAGTGAAGATCGGTCGGGCGAAGAGACCCAGTACTTC.

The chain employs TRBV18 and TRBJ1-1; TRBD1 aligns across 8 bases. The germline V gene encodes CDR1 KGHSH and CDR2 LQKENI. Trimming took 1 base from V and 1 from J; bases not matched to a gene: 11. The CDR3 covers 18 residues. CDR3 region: CASSPQNRGSDWNTEAFF. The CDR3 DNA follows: TGTGCCAGCTCACCACAAAACAGGGGGTCAGACTGGAACACTGAAGCTTTCTTT.

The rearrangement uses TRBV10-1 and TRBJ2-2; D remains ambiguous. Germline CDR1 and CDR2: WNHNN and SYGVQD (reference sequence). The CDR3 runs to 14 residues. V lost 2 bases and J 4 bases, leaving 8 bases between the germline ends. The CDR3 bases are TGCGCCAGCAGTGAGGATATACTCACCGGGGAGCTGTTTTTT. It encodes CASSEDILTGELFF.

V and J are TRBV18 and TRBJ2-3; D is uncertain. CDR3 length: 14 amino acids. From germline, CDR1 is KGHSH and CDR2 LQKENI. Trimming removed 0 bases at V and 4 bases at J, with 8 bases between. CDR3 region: CASSPPGKADTQYF. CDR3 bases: TGTGCCAGCTCACCACCGGGTAAGGCAGATACGCAGTATTTT. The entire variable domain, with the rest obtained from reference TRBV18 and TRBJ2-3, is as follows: NAGVMQNPRHLVRRRGQEARLRCSPMKGHSHVYWYRQLPEEGLKFMVYLQKENIIDESGMPKERFSAEFPKEGPSILRIQQVVRGDSAAYFCASSPPGKADTQYFGPGTRLTVL.

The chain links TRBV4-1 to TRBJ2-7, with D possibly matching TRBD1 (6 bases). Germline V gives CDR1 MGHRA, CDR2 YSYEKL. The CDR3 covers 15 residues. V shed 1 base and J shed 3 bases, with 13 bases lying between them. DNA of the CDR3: TGCGCCAGCAGCCAAGTCCCCCAGGGGAACTACGAGCAGTACTTC. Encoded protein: CASSQVPQGNYEQYF.

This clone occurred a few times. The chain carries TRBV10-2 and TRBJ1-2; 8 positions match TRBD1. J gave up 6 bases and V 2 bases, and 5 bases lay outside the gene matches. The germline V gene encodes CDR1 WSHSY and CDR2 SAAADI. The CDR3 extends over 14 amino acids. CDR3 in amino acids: CASSEMAGGDGYTF. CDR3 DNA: TGCGCCAGCAGTGAGATGGCAGGGGGCGATGGCTACACCTTC.

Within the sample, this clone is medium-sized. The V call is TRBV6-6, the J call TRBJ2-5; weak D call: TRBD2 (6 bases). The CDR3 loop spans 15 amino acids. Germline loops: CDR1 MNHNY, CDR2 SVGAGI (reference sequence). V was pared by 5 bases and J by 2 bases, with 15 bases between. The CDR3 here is CASSKELAQQETQYF. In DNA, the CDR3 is TGTGCCAGCAGTAAGGAACTAGCACAACAAGAGACCCAGTACTTC.

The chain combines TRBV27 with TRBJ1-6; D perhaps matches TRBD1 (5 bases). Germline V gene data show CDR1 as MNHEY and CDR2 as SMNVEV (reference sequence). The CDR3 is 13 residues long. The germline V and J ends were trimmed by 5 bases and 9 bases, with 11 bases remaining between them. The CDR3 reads CASSHRDFSPLHF. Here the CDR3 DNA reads TGTGCCAGCAGTCATCGGGACTTTTCACCCCTCCACTTT.

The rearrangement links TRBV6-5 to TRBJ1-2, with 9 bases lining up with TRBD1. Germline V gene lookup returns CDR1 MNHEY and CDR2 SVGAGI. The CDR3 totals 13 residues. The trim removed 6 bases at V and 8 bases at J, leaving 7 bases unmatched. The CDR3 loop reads CASSPGQGRGYTF. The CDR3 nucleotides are TGTGCCAGCAGCCCCGGACAGGGGCGAGGCTACACCTTC.

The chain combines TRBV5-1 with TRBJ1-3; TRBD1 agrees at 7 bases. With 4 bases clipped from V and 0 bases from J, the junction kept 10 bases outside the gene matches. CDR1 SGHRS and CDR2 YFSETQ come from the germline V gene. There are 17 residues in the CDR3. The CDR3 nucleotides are TGCGCCAGCAGCCCGGACGGGGGACAGAGCTCTGGAAACACCATATATTTT. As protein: CASSPDGGQSSGNTIYF.